This T cell receptor (beta chain) is drawn from a study of T cells after yellow fever vaccination. Study information: Where fractions had low cell numbers, libraries were prepared from them with the SMART-Seq v4 Ultra Low Input RNA kit. Study results and limitations: Repertoires obtained by FACS sorting could include abundant clonotypes that entered as contaminants from the bulk population.

This clonotype was seen a handful of times. Its antigen remains unknown. CDR1 is SGHTA and CDR2 is FQGNSA in the germline V gene. V lost 3 bases and J lost 11; bases outside the gene matches: 10. This CDR3 is built from 15 residues. MiXCR was run by TCRdb on the 5' RACE reads, yielding one entry per CDR3 protein. The sample lists 450,000 to 550,000 distinct CDR3 sequences; less than 25% were seen once. The sequence derives from a man younger than 35 who received the YFV17D yellow fever vaccine. The chain uses TRBV7-2 and TRBJ1-4; TRBD1 matches at 9 bases. Sequencing used PBMCs, obtained 21 days after the first yellow fever vaccination. In DNA, the CDR3 is TGTGCCAGCAGCTTGGGGCCGGGACAGGGTGAGAAACTGTTTTTT. It codes for CASSLGPGQGEKLFF. Filled out from reference TRBV7-2 and TRBJ1-4, the complete variable domain reads GAGVSQSPSNKVTEKGKDVELRCDPISGHTALYWYRQSLGQGLEFLIYFQGNSAPDKSGLPSDRFSAERTGGSVSTLTIQRTQQEDSAVYLCASSLGPGQGEKLFFGSGTQLSVL.